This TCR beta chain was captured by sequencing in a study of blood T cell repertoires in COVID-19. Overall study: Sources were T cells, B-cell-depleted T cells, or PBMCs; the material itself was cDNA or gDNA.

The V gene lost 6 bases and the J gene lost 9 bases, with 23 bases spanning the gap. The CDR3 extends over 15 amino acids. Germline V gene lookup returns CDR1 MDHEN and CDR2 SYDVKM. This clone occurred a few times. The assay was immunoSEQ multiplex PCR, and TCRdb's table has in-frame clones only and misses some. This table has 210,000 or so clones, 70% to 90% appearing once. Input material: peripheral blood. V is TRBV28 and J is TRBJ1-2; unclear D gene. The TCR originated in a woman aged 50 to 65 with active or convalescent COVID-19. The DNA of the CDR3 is TGTGCCAGCAGGTCGGATCGGACTTTTACACCTAGCTACACCTTC. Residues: CASRSDRTFTPSYTF.